Following are 21 T cell receptor beta chains from one sample sequenced in a study of CXCR3-negative and CXCR3-positive naive CD8 T cells. UMI-labeled 5' RACE TRB cDNA libraries were prepared from the cells. One entry per CDR3 protein, without DNA, is what TCRdb gives after re-calling the 5' RACE reads. This sample's table has fewer than 90,000 distinct CDR3 sequences. Material for sequencing was naive CXCR3- CD8+ T cells from blood. The sample's subset: CD45RO-CCR7+CD27+CD95- naive CD8+ T cells lacking CXCR3 (TNR3-). These receptors were collected from a human donor in good health. Some clones in this sample may be carry-over from other donors' samples.

V and J are TRBV27 and TRBJ2-1. There are 14 residues in the CDR3. The germline V gene encodes CDR1 MNHEY and CDR2 SMNVEV (reference sequence). CDR3 region: CASSFGLTNNEQFF.

J is TRBJ2-2 and V is TRBV3-1; TCRdb outputs TRBD1, but without DNA this stays unchecked. Germline V gene lookup returns CDR1 LGHDT and CDR2 YNNKEL (reference sequence). The CDR3 sequence is 15 residues long. The chain's CDR3 is CASSPLRVPTGELFF.

The genes are TRBV28 and TRBJ2-7; TCRdb returns TRBD2, unconfirmable since there is no DNA. Germline assignment: CDR1 MDHEN and CDR2 SYDVKM. This CDR3 is 14 amino acids long. The CDR3 is CASTPGLAGDEQYF.

This chain joins TRBV6-2 or TRBV6-3 and TRBJ1-1; as DNA is missing, the TRBD1 call by TCRdb cannot be tested. CDR1 is MNHEY, CDR2 SVGEGT, per germline. This CDR3 has 14 residues. Here the CDR3 reads CASSYRTGNTEAFF.

The CDR3 loop reads CSARADSEQYF. The rearrangement links TRBV20-1 to TRBJ2-7. This CDR3 contains 11 residues. Germline CDR1 is DFQATT and CDR2 is SNEGSKA (reference sequence).

This chain connects TRBV14 to TRBJ2-1; no DNA is available, so the TRBD2 call from TCRdb remains unchecked. Germline V gives CDR1 SGHDN, CDR2 FVKESK. This CDR3 is 16 amino acids long. The CDR3 here is CASSQEGPTSYNEQFF.

V is TRBV29-1 and J is TRBJ2-7; the D call of TRBD1 rests on TCRdb alone, since no DNA is present to check it. CDR3 length: 16 amino acids. Germline V gives CDR1 SQVTM, CDR2 ANQGSEA. The CDR3 spells CSVEDISPGQGYEQYF.

This rearrangement joins TRBV6-2 or TRBV6-3 to TRBJ2-2; checking the TCRdb D call of TRBD2 is not possible without DNA. The CDR3 spans 16 residues. Per germline, CDR1 MNHEY and CDR2 SVGEGT. The CDR3 reads CASSQDGSGLTGELFF.

The chain has TRBV30 and TRBJ2-7. CDR3 length equals 13 residues. CDR1 and CDR2 (germline): GTSNPN, SVGIG (reference sequence). This CDR3 reads CAWSVAHRNEQYF.

The chain joins TRBV5-1 to TRBJ2-7; TCRdb's D gene call, TRBD1, goes unchecked for lack of DNA. Germline loops: CDR1 SGHRS, CDR2 YFSETQ. The CDR3 extends over 14 amino acids. CDR3 region: CATPDRATGYEQYF.

The rearrangement links TRBV7-9 to TRBJ2-7; lacking DNA, the TRBD1 call made by TCRdb goes unchecked. This CDR3 spans 14 amino acids. Germline V gene sequence: CDR1 SEHNR, CDR2 FQNEAQ (reference sequence). The CDR3 region is CASSSGAETNEQYF. The complete variable domain, with remaining parts taken from reference TRBV7-9 and TRBJ2-7, reads DTGVSQNPRHKITKRGQNVTFRCDPISEHNRLYWYRQTLGQGPEFLTYFQNEAQLEKSRLLSDRFSAERPKGSFSTLEIQRTEQGDSAMYLCASSSGAETNEQYFGPGTRLTVT.

The chain combines TRBV7-6 with TRBJ2-1; no DNA is available, so the TRBD2 call from TCRdb remains unchecked. The CDR3 has 17 amino acids. Germline-derived CDR1 and CDR2 are SGHVS and FNYEAQ. CDR3 sequence reads: CASSLNWRLGSYNEQFF.

V is TRBV20-1 and J is TRBJ2-7. CDR3 length equals 15 residues. CDR1 is DFQATT, CDR2 SNEGSKA, per germline (reference sequence). The CDR3 sequence: CSALWWKTSSYEQYF.

V gene TRBV25-1 combines with J gene TRBJ2-3; TCRdb calls TRBD1, which cannot be checked without DNA. CDR3 length equals 16 residues. Germline CDR1 is MGHDK and CDR2 is SYGVNS. The CDR3 region is CASSELDRGSTDTQYF.

The V and J genes are TRBV7-9 and TRBJ1-1; the D gene TCRdb calls, TRBD1, cannot be checked with no DNA. The CDR3 has 14 residues. Germline values: CDR1 SEHNR, CDR2 FQNEAQ (reference sequence). Here the CDR3 reads CASSIQGANTEAFF.

J is TRBJ2-1 and V is TRBV28; TCRdb picks TRBD2, but there is no DNA to check that call. The CDR3 extends over 17 amino acids. The germline V gene has CDR1 MDHEN and CDR2 SYDVKM. The CDR3 here is CASSLTLAPGAYNEQFF.

J is TRBJ2-6 and V is TRBV5-6. The germline gives CDR1 SGHDT, CDR2 YYEEEE. The CDR3 runs to 12 residues. This CDR3 is CASSPMRNVLTF.

The rearrangement links TRBV13 to TRBJ2-7; without DNA, the TCRdb call of TRBD1 cannot be checked. Germline values: CDR1 PRHDT, CDR2 FYEKMQ (reference sequence). This CDR3 spans 16 amino acids. The CDR3 spells CASSFSGTGASYEQYF. Based on the CDR3 plus reference TRBV13 and TRBJ2-7, the full variable domain is AAGVIQSPRHLIKEKRETATLKCYPIPRHDTVYWYQQGPGQDPQFLISFYEKMQSDKGSIPDRFSAQQFSDYHSELNMSSLELGDSALYFCASSFSGTGASYEQYFGPGTRLTVT.

The V and J genes are TRBV3-1 and TRBJ2-1. The CDR3 runs 14 residues. Germline loops: CDR1 LGHDT, CDR2 YNNKEL (reference sequence). The CDR3 sequence: CASSQDLLNNEQFF.

The chain recombines TRBV29-1 with TRBJ2-1; the TCRdb D gene call, TRBD1, has no DNA to confirm it. Germline CDR1 SQVTM, CDR2 ANQGSEA. This CDR3 is 13 amino acids long. The CDR3 is CSVEGGWGNEQFF.

V is TRBV29-1 and J is TRBJ1-2; the TRBD1 assignment by TCRdb is unverifiable without DNA. This CDR3 is built from 14 residues. Germline values: CDR1 SQVTM, CDR2 ANQGSEA. CDR3: CSVEDLQGKGGYTF.